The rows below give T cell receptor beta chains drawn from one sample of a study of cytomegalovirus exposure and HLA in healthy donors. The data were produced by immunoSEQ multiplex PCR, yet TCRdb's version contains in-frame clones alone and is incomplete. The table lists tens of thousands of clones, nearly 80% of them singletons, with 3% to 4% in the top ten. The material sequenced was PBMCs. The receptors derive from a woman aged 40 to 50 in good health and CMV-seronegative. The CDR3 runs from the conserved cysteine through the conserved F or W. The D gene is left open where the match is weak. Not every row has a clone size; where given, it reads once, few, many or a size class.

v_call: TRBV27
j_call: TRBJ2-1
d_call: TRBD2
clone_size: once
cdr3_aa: CARPGDGALGTSWNEQFF
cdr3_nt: TGTGCCAGGCCCGGTGACGGCGCTCTCGGGACTAGTTGGAATGAGCAGTTCTTC

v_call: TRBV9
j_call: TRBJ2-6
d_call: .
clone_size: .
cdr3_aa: CASSATSYGANVLTF
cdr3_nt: TGTGCCAGCAGCGCTACTAGCTATGGGGCCAACGTCCTGACTTTC

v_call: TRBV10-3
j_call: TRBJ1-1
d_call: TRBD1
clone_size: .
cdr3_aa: CAISGPQGAAVNTEAFF
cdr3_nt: TGTGCCATCAGTGGACCACAGGGGGCGGCAGTAAACACTGAAGCTTTCTTT

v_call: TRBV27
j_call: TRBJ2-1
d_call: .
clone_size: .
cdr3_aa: CASADKYNEQFF
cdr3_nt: TGTGCCAGCGCGGACAAATACAATGAGCAGTTCTTC

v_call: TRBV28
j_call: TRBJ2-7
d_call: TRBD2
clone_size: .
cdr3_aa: CASSHRLLAGGRFYEQYF
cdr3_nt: TGTGCCAGCAGTCACCGGTTGCTAGCGGGAGGTCGTTTCTACGAGCAGTACTTC

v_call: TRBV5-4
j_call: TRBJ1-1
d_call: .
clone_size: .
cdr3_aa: CASSSRVETEAFF
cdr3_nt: TGTGCCAGCAGCTCCAGGGTGGAGACTGAAGCTTTCTTT

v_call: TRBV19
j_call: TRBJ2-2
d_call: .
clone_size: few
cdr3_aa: CASSIGGLHYTGELFF
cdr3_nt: TGTGCCAGTAGTATCGGGGGGCTCCACTACACCGGGGAGCTGTTTTTT

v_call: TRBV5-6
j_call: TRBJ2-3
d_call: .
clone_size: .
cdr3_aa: CASSLRRRNTQYF
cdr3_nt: TGTGCCAGCAGCTTGCGAAGGAGAAATACGCAGTATTTT

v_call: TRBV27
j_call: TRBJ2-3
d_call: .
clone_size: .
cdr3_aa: CASSFGLGVPDTQYF
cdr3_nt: TGTGCCAGCAGTTTCGGGCTAGGGGTCCCAGATACGCAGTATTTT

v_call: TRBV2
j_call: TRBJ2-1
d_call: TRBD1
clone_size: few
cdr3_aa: CASSDPTGWSYNEQFF
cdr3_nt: TGTGCCAGCAGTGACCCGACAGGGTGGTCCTACAATGAGCAGTTCTTC

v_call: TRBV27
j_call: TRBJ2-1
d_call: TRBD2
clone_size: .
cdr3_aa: CASSLGLALDEQFF
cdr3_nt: TGTGCCAGCAGTTTGGGACTAGCGTTGGATGAGCAGTTCTTC

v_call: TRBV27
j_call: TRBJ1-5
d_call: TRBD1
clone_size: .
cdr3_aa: CASRGDRVVSQPQHF
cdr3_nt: TGTGCCAGCAGGGGGGACAGGGTAGTAAGTCAGCCCCAGCATTTT